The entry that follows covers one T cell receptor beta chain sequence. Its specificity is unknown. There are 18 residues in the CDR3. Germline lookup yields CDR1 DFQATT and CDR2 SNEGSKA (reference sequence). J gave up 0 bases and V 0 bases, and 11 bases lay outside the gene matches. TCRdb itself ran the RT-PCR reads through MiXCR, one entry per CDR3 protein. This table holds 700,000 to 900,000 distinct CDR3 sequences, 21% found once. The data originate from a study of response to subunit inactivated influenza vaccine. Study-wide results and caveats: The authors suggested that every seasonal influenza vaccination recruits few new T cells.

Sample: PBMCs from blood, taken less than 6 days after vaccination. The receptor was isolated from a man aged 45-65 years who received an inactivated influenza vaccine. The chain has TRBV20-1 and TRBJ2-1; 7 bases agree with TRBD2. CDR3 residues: CSARDFSVTGGSYNEQFF. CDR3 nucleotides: TGCAGTGCTAGAGACTTTTCCGTTACGGGGGGCTCCTACAATGAGCAGTTCTTC.